This TCR beta chain came from a study of blood T cells in healthy people across ages. General study points: The study lacked donor CMV status, which possibly confounded expanded clonotype changes. Across the age range, TCR beta diversity per million T cells fell in a roughly linear way.

Peripheral blood was drawn, approximately 9.4 milliliters per donor. As to this clonotype: Its antigen is undetermined. A much larger clone differs by one base, so this may be a read error.

The authors ran a second PCR of 7 to 11 cycles using a sample-barcoded 5' primer and a J-beta primer mix. Through a template-switch adaptor with 12 random nucleotides, each cDNA molecule received a tag. TCRdb recomputed calls from the 5' RACE reads with MiXCR, one row per CDR3 protein. The table shows some 1 million distinct CDR3 sequences, with roughly 45% occurring only once. The CDR3 consists of 15 residues. The V and J ends lost 1 base and 12 bases, in that order; junction bases with no gene match: 9. Germline V gene sequence: CDR1 LNHDA, CDR2 SQIVND (reference sequence). The source of this sequence is a woman aged 60-75 years in good health. This sequence joins TRBV19 and TRBJ2-1; the match to TRBD1 covers 10 bases. Sample: blood. CDR3 protein: CASSIARQGASGQFF. In nucleotides, the CDR3 is TGTGCCAGTAGTATAGCCCGACAGGGGGCTAGTGGGCAGTTCTTC.